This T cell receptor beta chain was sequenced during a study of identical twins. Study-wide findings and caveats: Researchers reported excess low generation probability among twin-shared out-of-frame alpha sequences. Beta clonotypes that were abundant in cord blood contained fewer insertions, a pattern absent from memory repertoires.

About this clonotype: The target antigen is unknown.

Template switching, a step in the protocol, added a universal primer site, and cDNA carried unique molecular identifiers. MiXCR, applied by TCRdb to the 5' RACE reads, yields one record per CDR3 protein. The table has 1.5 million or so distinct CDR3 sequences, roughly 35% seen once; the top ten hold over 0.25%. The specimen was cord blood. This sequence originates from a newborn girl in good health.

The CDR3 sequence: CASSKDRIGSNQPQHF. The CDR3 DNA sequence: TGTGCCAGCAGTAAAGACAGGATTGGAAGCAATCAGCCCCAGCATTTT. J is TRBJ1-5 and V is TRBV7-9; TRBD1 might be the D (6 bases). With 6 bases removed from V and 1 base from J, the gap between germline ends came to 16 bases. The germline V gene encodes CDR1 SEHNR and CDR2 FQNEAQ (reference sequence). This CDR3 comprises 16 residues.